The T cell receptor beta chain described here comes from a study of shared clonotypes between healthy human individuals. As to this clone: Antigen specificity is unknown.

The CDR3 length is 16 residues. Germline lookup yields CDR1 GTSNPN and CDR2 SVGIG (reference sequence). Deletions cut 1 base from V and 5 bases from J, with 21 bases between. The authors distributed each subset's genomic DNA evenly over several immunoSEQ plates. Libraries were prepared by immunoSEQ multiplex PCR; TCRdb keeps only in-frame clonotypes and omits some of them. The data show some 2,000,000 clones, with around 95% seen just once and less than 0.15% held by the top ten. Findings and limits, study-wide: Tissues were not sampled, only blood, and their repertoires likely differ. Relative to clonotypes present in all four donors, those not shared had lower generation probabilities.

The receptor's source is a young man in good health. Sequencing was done on a sample of naive CD4+ T cells sorted from blood. Regarding subset: CD45RA+ positively selected. V usage is TRBV30 and J usage is TRBJ2-7; D call uncertain. The CDR3 region has the DNA TGTGCCTGGAGTGAGAAAGGAAGAACACAGACGGACGAGCAGTACTTC. This translates into CAWSEKGRTQTDEQYF.